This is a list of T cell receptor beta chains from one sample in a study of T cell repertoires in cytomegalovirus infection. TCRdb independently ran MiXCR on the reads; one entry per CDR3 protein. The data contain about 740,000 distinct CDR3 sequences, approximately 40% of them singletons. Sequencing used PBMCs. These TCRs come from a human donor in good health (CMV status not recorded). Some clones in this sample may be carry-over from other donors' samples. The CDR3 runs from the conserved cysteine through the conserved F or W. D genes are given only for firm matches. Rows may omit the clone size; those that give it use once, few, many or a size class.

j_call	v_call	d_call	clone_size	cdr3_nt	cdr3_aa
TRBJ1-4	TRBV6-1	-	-	TGTGCCAGCAGTCCCCGCAGGAGTGCAACTAATGAAAAACTGTTTTTT	CASSPRRSATNEKLFF
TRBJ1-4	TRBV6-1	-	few	TGTGCCAGCATCCCCCGGGCAGGCGATGCAACTAATGAAAAACTGTTTTTT	CASIPRAGDATNEKLFF
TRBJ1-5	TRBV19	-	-	TGTGCCAGTAGCAATTTCCACCTCGTCCCAGGCCGCACTTATAGCAATCAGCCCCAGCATTTT	CASSNFHLVPGRTYSNQPQHF
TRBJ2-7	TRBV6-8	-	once	TGTGCCAGCAGCTGGGGCGCGACTAGTGGATCCTACGAGCAGTACTTC	CASSWGATSGSYEQYF
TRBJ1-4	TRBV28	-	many	TGTGCCAGCAGTTTATTCCCCGGACAGTCCTCTAATGAAAAACTGTTTTTT	CASSLFPGQSSNEKLFF
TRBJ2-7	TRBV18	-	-	TGTGCCAGCTCACCACCCAACGGGATCAACAACGAGCAGTACTTC	CASSPPNGINNEQYF
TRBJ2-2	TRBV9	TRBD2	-	TGTGCCAGCAGCGTAAGGGCGGGAGGGATCACCGGGGAGCTGTTTTTT	CASSVRAGGITGELFF
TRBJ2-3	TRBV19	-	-	TGTGCCAGTAGTTGGAGTAGTGGATATAGCACAGATACGCAGTATTTT	CASSWSSGYSTDTQYF
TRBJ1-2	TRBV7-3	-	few	TGTGCCAGCAGCTTAACTGGGCAGGGAAACTATGGCTACACCTTC	CASSLTGQGNYGYTF
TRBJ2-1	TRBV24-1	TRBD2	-	TGTGCCACCAGTTCTAGCGGAGACTCCTACAATGAGCAGTTCTTC	CATSSSGDSYNEQFF
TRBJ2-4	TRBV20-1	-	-	TGCAGTGCTAGAGATAGATTTAGCGGACTAGCCAAAAACATTCAGTACTTC	CSARDRFSGLAKNIQYF
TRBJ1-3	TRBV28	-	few	TGTGCCAGCAGTTTCATGGCAGGGGCTGGAAACACCATATATTTT	CASSFMAGAGNTIYF
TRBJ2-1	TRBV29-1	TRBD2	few	TGCAGCGTTGACCCTAGCGGGAGGGGCTCCTACAATGAGCAGTTCTTC	CSVDPSGRGSYNEQFF
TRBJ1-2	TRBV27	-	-	TGTGCCAGCAGTTGGGACCCTCAGGCGGATGGCTACACCTTC	CASSWDPQADGYTF
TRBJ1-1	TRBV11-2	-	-	TGTGCCAGCAGCTTAGGTGCGGGGCCGATTGAAGCTTTCTTT	CASSLGAGPIEAFF
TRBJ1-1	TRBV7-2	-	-	TGTGCCAGCAGCTTAGGGTCGTTGGGGCGGACTGAAGCTTTCTTT	CASSLGSLGRTEAFF
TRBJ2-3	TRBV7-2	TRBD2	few	TGTGCCACCTCCCGGACCCTATCTAGCGGAAGCACAGATACGCAGTATTTT	CATSRTLSSGSTDTQYF
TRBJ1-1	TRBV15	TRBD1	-	TGTGCCACCAGCAGAGCTACAGGGGGAACTGAAGCTTTCTTT	CATSRATGGTEAFF